The 30 T cell receptor beta chains given below trace back to one sample, sequenced in a study of T cell repertoires in cytomegalovirus infection. Via MiXCR, TCRdb re-called the reads, giving one row per CDR3 protein. Among tens of thousands of distinct CDR3 sequences listed, roughly 25% were seen once. These receptors lack a known antigen. Sequenced material: CD8+ T cells from cultured PBMCs, taken from culture after CMV antigen stimulation. The receptors here all came from a human donor in good health (CMV status not recorded). Some clones in this sample may be carry-over from other donors' samples.

The chain uses TRBV4-3 and TRBJ2-1; possibly TRBD2 for D (7 bases). Trimming stripped 0 bases from V and 1 base from J, with 22 bases between. This CDR3 region has 20 residues. Germline V gives CDR1 LGHNA, CDR2 YSLEER. The CDR3 sequence: CASSQDWGPEGGGSYNEQFF. The CDR3 nucleotides read TGCGCCAGCAGCCAAGATTGGGGGCCGGAGGGGGGGGGTTCCTACAATGAGCAGTTCTTC.

In this sample, this clonotype turned up a few times. V is TRBV27 and J is TRBJ2-5, with 8 bases fitting TRBD1. The V and J ends lost 5 bases and 5 bases, in that order; junction bases with no gene match: 7. Germline V gives CDR1 MNHEY, CDR2 SMNVEV (reference sequence). CDR3 size: 14 residues. CDR3 DNA: TGTGCCAGCAGTCTCGGACAGGGAATGGAGACCCAGTACTTC. Amino acid sequence: CASSLGQGMETQYF.

In this sample, this clonotype turned up many times. The chain employs TRBV4-1 and TRBJ2-3; 7 bases agree with TRBD1. With V trimmed by 0 bases and J by 4 bases, 4 bases remained unmatched. The CDR3 covers 15 residues. Looked up from germline, CDR1 is MGHRA and CDR2 is YSYEKL. The CDR3 loop is CASSQDRGGPDTQYF. The CDR3 DNA sequence: TGCGCCAGCAGCCAAGATCGAGGGGGCCCAGATACGCAGTATTTT.

This clonotype showed up many times. This CDR3 is CASSLEGQGAINTEAFF. DNA for the CDR3: TGTGCCAGCAGCTTAGAGGGCCAGGGGGCCATAAACACTGAAGCTTTCTTT. The genes are TRBV11-2 and TRBJ1-1; 8 nucleotides agree with TRBD1. V shed 0 bases and J 2 bases; nucleotides not matched to a gene: 8. The CDR3 loop spans 17 amino acids. Germline lookup yields CDR1 SGHAT and CDR2 FQNNGV.

This clonotype was detected only a few times. The gene calls are TRBV7-6 and TRBJ1-3; the match to TRBD1 covers 7 bases. V was clipped by 5 bases and J by 4 bases; unmatched bases: 5. The CDR3 is 14 amino acids. Germline V gene lookup returns CDR1 SGHVS and CDR2 FNYEAQ. The CDR3 is CASSLTGSGNTIYF. For the CDR3, the DNA is TGTGCCAGCAGCCTGACAGGGTCAGGAAACACCATATATTTT.

V and J are TRBV9 and TRBJ2-7; D not certain. Trimming took 0 bases from V and 3 from J, leaving 19 bases between them. The CDR3 sequence is 17 residues long. CDR1 and CDR2 (germline): SGDLS, YYNGEE. CDR3 DNA: TGTGCCAGCAGCGTAGAAGGTCGAGTCGGATTCTTCTACGAGCAGTACTTC. It yields the protein CASSVEGRVGFFYEQYF.

This chain uses TRBV27 with TRBJ1-6, with D perhaps TRBD1 (6 bases). The ends were cut back, 6 bases at V and 3 bases at J, with 18 bases in the middle. Germline V CDR1 and CDR2: MNHEY, SMNVEV (reference sequence). This CDR3 is 17 amino acids long. The CDR3 region is CASSPLSSTGYNSPLHF. CDR3 coding DNA: TGTGCCAGCAGCCCACTTTCTTCGACAGGCTATAATTCACCCCTCCACTTT.

This sequence joins TRBV11-3 and TRBJ2-5; 7 bases line up with TRBD1. Germline V lookup: CDR1 SGHNT, CDR2 YENEEA. Trimming at V came to 1 base and at J to 1 base, leaving 3 bases not matched to a gene. The CDR3 sequence is 15 residues long. The CDR3 coding sequence is TGTGCCAGCAGCTTAGTAAGACAGGGCCAAGAGACCCAGTACTTC. This encodes CASSLVRQGQETQYF.

This clonotype occurred a few times. This chain uses TRBV11-1 with TRBJ2-3; 13 nucleotides match TRBD2. With V trimmed by 5 bases and J by 1 base, 9 bases remained unmatched. The CDR3 spans 18 residues. The V gene's germline CDR1 is SGHAT and CDR2 FQDESV (reference sequence). The CDR3 DNA reads TGTGCCAGCAGCCCGGGACTAGCGGGGATGTCACGCACAGATACGCAGTATTTT. Translated, it gives CASSPGLAGMSRTDTQYF.

The chain links TRBV5-4 to TRBJ2-3; D uncertain. Germline values: CDR1 SGHNT, CDR2 YYREEE (reference sequence). The V end was cut by 4 bases, the J end by 2 bases, with 5 bases between. CDR3 length: 12 residues. Here the CDR3 reads CASSPNTDTQYF. CDR3 DNA sequence: TGTGCCAGCAGCCCAAACACAGATACGCAGTATTTT.

This clonotype was detected a few times. The chain combines TRBV27 with TRBJ2-5; 9 bases line up with TRBD2. Germline assignment: CDR1 MNHEY and CDR2 SMNVEV (reference sequence). The length of the CDR3 is 16 residues. The V segment lost 8 bases and the J segment 0 bases; nucleotides outside the gene matches: 10. The CDR3 sequence: CASGISGRMYQETQYF. CDR3 sequence (DNA): TGTGCCAGCGGAATTAGCGGGAGAATGTACCAAGAGACCCAGTACTTC.

The CDR3 spells CASSPVSGSSGTDTQYF. The DNA of the CDR3 is TGTGCCAGCAGCCCGGTTAGCGGGAGTAGTGGCACAGATACGCAGTATTTT. The chain has TRBV11-2 and TRBJ2-3; 9 nucleotides agree with TRBD2. Germline CDR1 is SGHAT and CDR2 is FQNNGV. There are 17 residues in the CDR3. The V segment lost 5 bases and the J segment 1 base; nucleotides outside the gene matches: 10.

This chain joins TRBV6-5 and TRBJ2-7, with 7 nucleotides matching TRBD2. V was clipped by 6 bases and J by 0 bases; unmatched bases: 8. CDR1 MNHEY and CDR2 SVGAGI come from the germline V gene. CDR3 size: 15 residues. The CDR3 bases are TGTGCCAGCAGCGCCGCCCCGGGGGGCTCCTACGAGCAGTACTTC. As protein: CASSAAPGGSYEQYF.

This clonotype was seen many times. The chain has TRBV7-2 and TRBJ2-1; D may be TRBD2 (7 bases). The CDR3 contains 14 residues. V was shortened by 1 base and J by 8 bases, with 12 bases between the two germline ends. Germline CDR1 is SGHTA and CDR2 is FQGNSA. CDR3: CASSLVWGGDEQFF. CDR3 bases: TGTGCCAGCAGCTTAGTCTGGGGGGGCGATGAGCAGTTCTTC.

Many counts were recorded for this clonotype. This sequence joins TRBV7-6 and TRBJ2-1, with 10 bases aligning to TRBD2. Per the germline V gene, CDR1 is SGHVS and CDR2 is FNYEAQ. This CDR3 is built from 15 residues. Trimming cost V 5 bases and J 3 bases; bases outside gene matches: 4. CDR3 nucleotides: TGTGCCAGCAGCATTCTAGCGGGGGTCTACAATGAGCAGTTCTTC. It encodes CASSILAGVYNEQFF.

This clonotype came up a few times. This rearrangement joins TRBV5-8 to TRBJ2-1, with 7 bases that match TRBD2. The CDR3 loop spans 16 amino acids. Looked up from germline, CDR1 is SGHTS and CDR2 is YDEGEE. With 1 base clipped from V and 0 bases from J, the junction kept 4 bases outside the gene matches. The CDR3 bases are TGTGCCAGCAGCTTGAGGCGGGGGTCCTCCTACAATGAGCAGTTCTTC. Translating it yields CASSLRRGSSYNEQFF.

The chain couples TRBV28 to TRBJ1-2, with D maybe TRBD1 (6 bases). V lost 4 bases and J lost 2, with 14 bases in between. The CDR3 consists of 15 residues. Germline V gives CDR1 MDHEN, CDR2 SYDVKM. This chain's CDR3 is CASSSVTGGNYGYTF. CDR3 in DNA: TGTGCCAGCAGTTCGGTGACAGGAGGGAACTATGGCTACACCTTC.

This clonotype occurred many times. V and J are TRBV7-9 and TRBJ2-3; D ambiguous. Looked up from germline, CDR1 is SEHNR and CDR2 is FQNEAQ (reference sequence). V was clipped by 5 bases and J by 4 bases, with 10 bases between them. The CDR3 is 13 amino acids. The CDR3 bases are TGTGCCAGCAGCGGGGAAGTACCAGATACGCAGTATTTT. It translates to CASSGEVPDTQYF.

This clonotype has only a few counts. The CDR3 sequence is CASSLALGEEGWRYGYTF. CDR3 DNA sequence: TGTGCCAGCAGTTTAGCGCTGGGGGAAGAAGGGTGGAGGTATGGCTACACCTTC. This sequence joins TRBV12-3 or TRBV12-4 and TRBJ1-2; tentative D call: TRBD1 (5 bases). The CDR3 covers 18 residues. Trimming cost V 0 bases and J 5 bases, with 22 bases left between them.

In this sample, this clonotype turned up a few times. The rearrangement links TRBV20-1 to TRBJ2-5; D call uncertain. Per the germline V gene, CDR1 is DFQATT and CDR2 is SNEGSKA (reference sequence). CDR3 length equals 13 residues. V was cut by 6 bases and J by 2 bases, with 13 bases left in between. The DNA of the CDR3 is TGCAGTGCCTTTTTTGGGCAGCAAGAGACCCAGTACTTC. Protein: CSAFFGQQETQYF.

The rearrangement joins TRBV20-1 to TRBJ1-4; a possible D gene is TRBD1 (5 bases). Trimming pared 1 base from V and 1 base from J, leaving 19 bases between. The CDR3 runs 18 residues. CDR1 and CDR2 (germline): DFQATT, SNEGSKA (reference sequence). The CDR3 loop is CSARAGLIGGVTNEKLFF. Written as DNA, the CDR3 is TGCAGTGCTAGAGCAGGGCTTATCGGGGGAGTAACTAATGAAAAACTGTTTTTT.

The gene calls are TRBV7-8 and TRBJ2-7, with D uncertain. V was clipped by 0 bases and J by 3 bases, with 15 bases between them. The CDR3 length is 16 residues. From germline, CDR1 is SGHVS and CDR2 FQNEAQ. CDR3 bases: TGTGCCAGCAGCTTAGCGCCGGCAAGCCCTAACTACGAGCAGTACTTC. Its protein is CASSLAPASPNYEQYF.

In this sample, this clonotype turned up a few times. The chain carries TRBV4-3 and TRBJ1-6; D is perhaps TRBD1 (5 bases). The germline V gene has CDR1 LGHNA and CDR2 YSLEER. The V and J ends lost 1 base and 10 bases respectively, with 17 bases between them. This CDR3 has 16 residues. Here the CDR3 DNA reads TGCGCCAGCAGCCAAGTGGCCAGGGTGGAGGGCTCACCCCTCCACTTT. Its translation is CASSQVARVEGSPLHF.

V usage is TRBV30 and J usage is TRBJ2-7; 10 bases are a match to TRBD1. This CDR3 is 14 amino acids long. V dropped 7 bases and J dropped 1; count of bases not matched to a gene: 7. Germline values: CDR1 GTSNPN, CDR2 SVGIG (reference sequence). CDR3 loop: CASSWTGGSYEQYF. The CDR3 DNA follows: TGTGCCTCATCCTGGACAGGGGGTTCCTACGAGCAGTACTTC.

The V gene is TRBV6-1, the J gene TRBJ2-7; 9 nucleotides line up with TRBD1. The junction had 4 bases not matched to a gene; V was cut back by 7 bases and J by 6 bases. This CDR3 is built from 12 residues. The germline V gene has CDR1 MNHNS and CDR2 SASEGT. The CDR3 DNA sequence: TGTGCCAGCAAAGGGACAGGGATCGAGCAGTACTTC. It encodes CASKGTGIEQYF.

The chain employs TRBV9 and TRBJ2-6; TRBD1 matches 7 bases. Germline-derived CDR1 and CDR2 are SGDLS and YYNGEE. The ends lost 3 bases at V and 4 bases at J; junction bases unmatched: 4. This CDR3 is 15 amino acids long. CDR3 DNA sequence: TGTGCCAGCAGCGCCTGGGACAGCGGGGCCAACGTCCTGACTTTC. The encoded protein is CASSAWDSGANVLTF. Combining the CDR3 with reference TRBV9 and TRBJ2-6 gives the whole variable domain DSGVTQTPKHLITATGQRVTLRCSPRSGDLSVYWYQQSLDQGLQFLIQYYNGEERAKGNILERFSAQQFPDLHSELNLSSLELGDSALYFCASSAWDSGANVLTFGAGSRLTVL.

The table lists this clonotype with a few counts. The chain joins TRBV10-2 to TRBJ1-2; D is unclear. The CDR3 consists of 15 residues. Trimming removed 7 bases at V and 0 bases at J, with 15 bases between. In germline, CDR1 is WSHSY, CDR2 SAAADI. CDR3 sequence: CASNPQSQSNYGYTF. In nucleotides, the CDR3 is TGCGCCAGCAACCCACAATCCCAGTCTAACTATGGCTACACCTTC.

V gene TRBV18 combines with J gene TRBJ2-1, with 14 bases lining up with TRBD2. V lost 5 bases and J lost 13; bases outside the gene matches: 7. The CDR3 extends over 14 amino acids. Germline assignment: CDR1 KGHSH and CDR2 LQKENI. CDR3 sequence reads: CASSKGLAGDPQFF. CDR3 in DNA: TGTGCCAGCTCAAAGGGACTAGCGGGAGATCCACAGTTCTTC.

This clonotype was detected ten times or more. V usage is TRBV4-1 and J usage is TRBJ2-7; D is possibly TRBD2 (7 bases). There are 17 residues in the CDR3. With 0 bases removed from V and 0 bases from J, the gap between germline ends came to 15 bases. Looked up from germline, CDR1 is MGHRA and CDR2 is YSYEKL. In nucleotides, the CDR3 is TGCGCCAGCAGCCAAGAAGGGGGAGCGGGGAGCTCCTACGAGCAGTACTTC. Translated: CASSQEGGAGSSYEQYF.

At least ten counts were recorded for this clonotype. The chain carries TRBV24-1 and TRBJ2-3; D uncertain. The ends were cut back, 7 bases at V and 2 bases at J, with 12 bases in the middle. This CDR3 comprises 14 residues. Germline values: CDR1 KGHDR, CDR2 SFDVKD. In nucleotides, the CDR3 is TGTGCCACCAGCGACCTGAGAGACACAGATACGCAGTATTTT. It specifies CATSDLRDTDTQYF.